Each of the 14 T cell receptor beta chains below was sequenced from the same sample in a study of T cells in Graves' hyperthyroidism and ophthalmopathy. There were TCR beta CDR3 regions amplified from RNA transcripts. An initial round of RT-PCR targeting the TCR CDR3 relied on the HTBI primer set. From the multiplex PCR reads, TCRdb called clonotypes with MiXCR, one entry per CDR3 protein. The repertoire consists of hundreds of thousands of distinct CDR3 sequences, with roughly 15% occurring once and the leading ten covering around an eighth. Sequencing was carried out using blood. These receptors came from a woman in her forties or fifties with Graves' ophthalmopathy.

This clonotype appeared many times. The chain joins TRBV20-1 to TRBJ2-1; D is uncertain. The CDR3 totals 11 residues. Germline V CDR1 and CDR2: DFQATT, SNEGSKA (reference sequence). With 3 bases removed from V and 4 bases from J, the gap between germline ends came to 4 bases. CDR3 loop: CSASLYNEQFF. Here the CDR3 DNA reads TGCAGTGCTAGCCTTTACAATGAGCAGTTCTTC.

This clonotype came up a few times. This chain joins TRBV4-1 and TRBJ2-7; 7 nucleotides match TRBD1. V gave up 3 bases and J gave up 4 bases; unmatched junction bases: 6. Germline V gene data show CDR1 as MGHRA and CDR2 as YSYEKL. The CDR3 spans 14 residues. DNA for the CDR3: TGCGCCAGCAGCCATCCCCGACAGGGTTACGAGCAGTACTTC. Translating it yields CASSHPRQGYEQYF.

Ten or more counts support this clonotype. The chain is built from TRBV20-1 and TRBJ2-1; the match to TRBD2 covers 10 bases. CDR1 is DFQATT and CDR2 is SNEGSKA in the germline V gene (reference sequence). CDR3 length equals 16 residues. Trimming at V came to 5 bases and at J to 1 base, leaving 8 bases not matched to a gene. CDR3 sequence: CSALEREGGSYNEQFF. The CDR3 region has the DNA TGCAGTGCTTTGGAGCGGGAGGGGGGGTCCTACAATGAGCAGTTCTTC.

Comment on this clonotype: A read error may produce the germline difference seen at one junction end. The CDR3 DNA reads TGTGCCACCAGCACCGCTCCGGGGGGCTACTATGAGCAGTTCTTC. Translation: CATSTAPGGYYEQFF. J is TRBJ2-1 and V is TRBV15; tentative D call: TRBD2 (7 bases). This CDR3 comprises 15 residues. CDR1 and CDR2 from the germline V gene are LNHNV and YYDKDF (reference sequence).

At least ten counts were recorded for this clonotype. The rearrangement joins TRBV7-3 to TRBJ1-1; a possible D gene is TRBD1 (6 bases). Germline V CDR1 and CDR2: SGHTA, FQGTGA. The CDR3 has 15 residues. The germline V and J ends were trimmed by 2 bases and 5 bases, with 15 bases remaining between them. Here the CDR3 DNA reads TGTGCCAGCAGCTTAGGGCTCGGGGGGCGAACTGAAGCTTTCTTT. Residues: CASSLGLGGRTEAFF.

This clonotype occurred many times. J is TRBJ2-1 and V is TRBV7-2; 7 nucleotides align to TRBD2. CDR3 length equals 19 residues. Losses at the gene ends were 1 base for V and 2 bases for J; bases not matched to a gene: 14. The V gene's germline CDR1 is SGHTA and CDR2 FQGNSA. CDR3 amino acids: CASSLEYGGVGRAYNEQFF. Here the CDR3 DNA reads TGTGCCAGCAGCTTAGAGTATGGTGGGGTGGGGAGGGCCTACAATGAGCAGTTCTTC.

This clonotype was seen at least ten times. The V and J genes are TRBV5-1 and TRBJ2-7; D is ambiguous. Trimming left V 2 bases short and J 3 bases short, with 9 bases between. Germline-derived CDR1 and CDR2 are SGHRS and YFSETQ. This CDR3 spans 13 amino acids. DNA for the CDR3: TGCGCCAGCAGCTTTGGGCAACTCTACGAGCAGTACTTC. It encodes CASSFGQLYEQYF.

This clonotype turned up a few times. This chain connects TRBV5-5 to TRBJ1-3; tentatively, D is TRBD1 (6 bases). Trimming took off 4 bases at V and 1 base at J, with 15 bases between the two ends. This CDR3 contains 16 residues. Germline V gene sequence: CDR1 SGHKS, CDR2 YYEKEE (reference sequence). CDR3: CASSRAGAPSGNTIYF. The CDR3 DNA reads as TGTGCCAGCAGCCGGGCGGGGGCTCCGTCTGGAAACACCATATATTTT.

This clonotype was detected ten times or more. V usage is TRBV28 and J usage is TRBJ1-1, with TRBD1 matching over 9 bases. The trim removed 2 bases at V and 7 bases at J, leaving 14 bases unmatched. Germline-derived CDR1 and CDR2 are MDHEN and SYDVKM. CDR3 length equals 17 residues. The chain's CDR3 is CASSLGDRVGSFGEAFF. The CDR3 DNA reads TGTGCCAGCAGTTTAGGGGACAGGGTCGGGTCGTTTGGTGAAGCTTTCTTT.

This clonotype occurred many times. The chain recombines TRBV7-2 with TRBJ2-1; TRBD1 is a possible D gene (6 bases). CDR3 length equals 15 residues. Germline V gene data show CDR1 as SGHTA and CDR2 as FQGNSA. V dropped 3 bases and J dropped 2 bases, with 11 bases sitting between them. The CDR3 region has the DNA TGTGCCAGCAGCTTGGGCAGGGGCGCCTACAATGAGCAGTTCTTC. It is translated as CASSLGRGAYNEQFF.

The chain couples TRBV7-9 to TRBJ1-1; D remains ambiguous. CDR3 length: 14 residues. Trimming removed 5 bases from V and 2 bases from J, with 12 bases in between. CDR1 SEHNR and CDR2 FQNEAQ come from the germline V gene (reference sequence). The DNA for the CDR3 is TGTGCCAGCAGCCCCCGGACGTCTAACACTGAAGCTTTCTTT. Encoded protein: CASSPRTSNTEAFF.

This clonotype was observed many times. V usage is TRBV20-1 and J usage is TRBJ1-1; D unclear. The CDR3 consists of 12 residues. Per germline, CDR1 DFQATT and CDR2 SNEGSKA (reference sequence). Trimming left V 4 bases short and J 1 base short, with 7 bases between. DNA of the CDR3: TGCAGTGCTATGTGGGGGAACACTGAAGCTTTCTTT. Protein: CSAMWGNTEAFF.

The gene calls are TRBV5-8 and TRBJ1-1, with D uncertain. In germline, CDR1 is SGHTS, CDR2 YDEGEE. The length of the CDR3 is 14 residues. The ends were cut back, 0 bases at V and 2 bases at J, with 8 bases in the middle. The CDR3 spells CASSLGGYNTEAFF. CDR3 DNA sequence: TGTGCCAGCAGCTTGGGGGGTTATAACACTGAAGCTTTCTTT.

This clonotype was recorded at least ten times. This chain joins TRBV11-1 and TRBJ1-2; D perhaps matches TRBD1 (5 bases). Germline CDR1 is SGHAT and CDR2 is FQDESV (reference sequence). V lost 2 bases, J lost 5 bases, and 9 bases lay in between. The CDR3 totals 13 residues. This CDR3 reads CASSLWGAYGYTF. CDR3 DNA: TGTGCCAGCAGCTTATGGGGCGCGTATGGCTACACCTTC.